A selection of T cell receptor beta chains follows, all from one sample in a study of T cells in Graves' hyperthyroidism and ophthalmopathy. TCRdb called the multiplex PCR reads again in MiXCR, with one record for every CDR3 protein. Of roughly 200,000 distinct CDR3 sequences in the sample, about a sixth are singletons; the top ten hold about half. Sequencing was carried out using blood. The receptors were sampled from a woman aged 45-65 years with Graves' hyperthyroidism. Both conserved end residues are part of each CDR3. The D gene is left open where the match is weak. Not every row has a clone size; where given, it reads once, few, many or a size class.

D	size	V	J	DNA	CDR3
NA	few	TRBV29-1	TRBJ1-2	TGCAGCGTCAGGGAATTCGGGTTGTATGGCTACACCTTC	CSVREFGLYGYTF
NA	NA	TRBV20-1	TRBJ2-2	TGCAGTGTCACAGCGCCCGGGAGCGGGGAGCTGTTTTTT	CSVTAPGSGELFF
NA	many	TRBV28	TRBJ1-1	TGTGCCAGCAGTTTATCAGGAAGTGTCGAAGCTTTCTTT	CASSLSGSVEAFF
NA	many	TRBV7-9	TRBJ1-2	TGTGCCAGCAGCGCGAGGGGTAGGAACTATGGCTACACCTTC	CASSARGRNYGYTF
TRBD2	few	TRBV12-3/TRBV12-4	TRBJ2-2	TGTGCCAGCAGGCGGGAGTACACCGGGGAGCTGTTTTTT	CASRREYTGELFF
TRBD2	NA	TRBV28	TRBJ2-1	TGTGCCAGCAGTTACGAGTGGCGGGAGTCAAATGAGCAGTTCTTC	CASSYEWRESNEQFF
NA	NA	TRBV6-2/TRBV6-3	TRBJ1-5	TGTGCCAGCAGTTACGACAGGACTAGCAATCAGCCCCAGCATTTT	CASSYDRTSNQPQHF
TRBD2	many	TRBV30	TRBJ2-7	TGTGCCTGGGAAGTCGGACTAGCGCAAGTCTACGAGCAGTACTTC	CAWEVGLAQVYEQYF
NA	NA	TRBV2	TRBJ2-7	TGTGCCAGCTGCGAGGGGTCCTACGAGCAGTACTTC	CASCEGSYEQYF
NA	many	TRBV7-3	TRBJ1-2	TGTGCCAGCAGCCCCACAGGAGACGCTAACTATGGCTACACCTTC	CASSPTGDANYGYTF
TRBD2	many	TRBV20-1	TRBJ2-1	TGCAGTGCTAGAGAAGGTAGCGGGGATTACAATGAGCAGTTCTTC	CSAREGSGDYNEQFF
NA	few	TRBV7-2	TRBJ1-1	TGTGCCAGCAGCTCCCGGGGACCAGGAGGTGAAGCTTTCTTT	CASSSRGPGGEAFF
TRBD2	NA	TRBV7-9	TRBJ2-3	TGTGCCAGCAGCTCCCGGACTAGCGGCACAGATACGCAGTATTTT	CASSSRTSGTDTQYF
NA	few	TRBV10-1	TRBJ2-1	TGCGCCAGTGGGCTCTCTAACCGGGGTCGGGATGAGCAGTTCTTC	CASGLSNRGRDEQFF
NA	few	TRBV19	TRBJ1-1	TGTGCCAGTAGTATTTCGAAGACAGTGAACACTGAAGCTTTCTTT	CASSISKTVNTEAFF
NA	NA	TRBV6-2/TRBV6-3	TRBJ2-2	TGTGCCAGCAGACCCGGAATGGGGAACACCGGGGAGCTGTTTTTT	CASRPGMGNTGELFF
NA	many	TRBV6-1	TRBJ1-1	TGTGCCAGCAGGCCCAGGGGAGAAGCTGAAGCTTTCTTT	CASRPRGEAEAFF
NA	many	TRBV6-1	TRBJ2-7	TGTGCCAGCAGTGGAACCTCGTGGGTGACGCAAGCCTACGAGCAGTACTTC	CASSGTSWVTQAYEQYF
TRBD1	few	TRBV27	TRBJ1-6	TGTGCCAGCAGTCCACCGGGACAGTTTGGTTCACCCCTCCACTTT	CASSPPGQFGSPLHF
NA	NA	TRBV7-9	TRBJ2-7	TGTGCCAGCAGCTTAGGGACAATAACGGGCGAGCAGTACTTC	CASSLGTITGEQYF
NA	many	TRBV27	TRBJ1-1	TGTGCCAGCAGTCTCCCAAATTCAGGGTTTGACTACATGAACACTGAAGCTTTCTTT	CASSLPNSGFDYMNTEAFF
NA	NA	TRBV6-1	TRBJ1-2	TGTGCCAGCAGGACCCTGGGGGAGACCCCTGGGTATGGCTACACCTTC	CASRTLGETPGYGYTF
TRBD1	many	TRBV27	TRBJ2-7	TGTGCCAGCACCTTCCTGGGGACAGGTAAAACCTACGAGCAGTACTTC	CASTFLGTGKTYEQYF
NA	NA	TRBV2	TRBJ2-1	TGTGCCAGCAGTGAAGGGCAAGACCCTTTGGATGAGCAGTTCTTC	CASSEGQDPLDEQFF
NA	many	TRBV11-3	TRBJ2-7	TGTGCCAGCAGCTTTATGAAGGAAGAGCAGTACTTC	CASSFMKEEQYF
NA	NA	TRBV7-9	TRBJ2-7	TGTGCCAGCAGCTTAGGACAGTATCTTTCCTACGAGCAGTACTTC	CASSLGQYLSYEQYF
NA	many	TRBV9	TRBJ1-1	TGTGCCAGCAGCGTAGGAGGGCTTGGCACTGAAGCTTTCTTT	CASSVGGLGTEAFF
TRBD1	many	TRBV6-1	TRBJ2-2	TGTGCCAGCATATCGGGGACAGTGAACACCGGGGAGCTGTTTTTT	CASISGTVNTGELFF
TRBD1	many	TRBV11-2	TRBJ1-1	TGTGCCAGCAGAAGGGGACAGGAGAACACTGAAGCTTTCTTT	CASRRGQENTEAFF
NA	few	TRBV20-1	TRBJ1-6	TGCAGTGCTAGAGTTAGGGTGTTTGGTAATTCACCCCTCCACTTT	CSARVRVFGNSPLHF
TRBD1	many	TRBV2	TRBJ1-4	TGTGCCAGCAGCGCCAGGGGGGCCACTAATGAAAAACTGTTTTTT	CASSARGATNEKLFF
TRBD1	many	TRBV2	TRBJ1-1	TGTGCCAGCAGTGTCGACAGGGGGCTCACTGAAGCTTTCTTT	CASSVDRGLTEAFF
NA	few	TRBV20-1	TRBJ1-5	TGCAGTGCTAGTAGGCAGCATCAGCCCCAGCATTTT	CSASRQHQPQHF
NA	many	TRBV29-1	TRBJ2-1	TGCAGCGTGACCCCAGGGTTGGACAATGAGCAGTTCTTC	CSVTPGLDNEQFF
TRBD2	many	TRBV3-1	TRBJ2-1	TGTGCCAGCAGCCAGACTAGCCACTCCTACAATGAGCAGTTCTTC	CASSQTSHSYNEQFF
NA	many	TRBV20-1	TRBJ2-5	TGCAGTGCTAGACAGAATCAAGAGACCCAGTACTTC	CSARQNQETQYF
NA	few	TRBV19	TRBJ1-1	TGTGCCAGTAGTATAGTAGAGGGTGTAGCTTTCTTT	CASSIVEGVAFF
NA	many	TRBV6-5	TRBJ2-7	TGTGCCAGCAGTTACGGTTTTGGGGGATCCTACGAGCAGTACTTC	CASSYGFGGSYEQYF
TRBD1	many	TRBV29-1	TRBJ2-7	TGCAGCGCCGTGATGAGGATACAGGGGGGCGAGCAGTACTTC	CSAVMRIQGGEQYF
TRBD2	many	TRBV12-3/TRBV12-4	TRBJ2-1	TGTGCCAGCACCCGGGGACTAGCGGGAGTTGAGCAGTTCTTC	CASTRGLAGVEQFF
NA	many	TRBV20-1	TRBJ2-1	TGCAGTGCCCCGGGACCTATATACCACAATGAGCAGTTCTTC	CSAPGPIYHNEQFF
NA	many	TRBV7-8	TRBJ1-1	TGTGCCAGCAGCCTTGGGCGACAGGCTGAAGCTTTCTTT	CASSLGRQAEAFF
TRBD1	many	TRBV6-1	TRBJ1-2	TGTGCCAGCAGGCGACAGGGCGCATACTATGGCTACACCTTC	CASRRQGAYYGYTF
TRBD2	many	TRBV3-1	TRBJ2-3	TGTGCCAGCAGCCAAGGTAGCGGGAGTGGCACAGATACGCAGTATTTT	CASSQGSGSGTDTQYF
NA	many	TRBV20-1	TRBJ2-1	TGCAGTGCTAGAGGGTCTACCATCTACAATGAGCAGTTCTTC	CSARGSTIYNEQFF
NA	many	TRBV7-8	TRBJ2-7	TGTGCCAGCAGCCCGACGCAAGTCTTCCTCGAGCAGTACTTC	CASSPTQVFLEQYF
NA	NA	TRBV20-1	TRBJ2-7	TGCAGTGCTAGAGATCGTAGCGGAACCCGGTCGTGGGAGCAGTACTTC	CSARDRSGTRSWEQYF
NA	many	TRBV4-2	TRBJ1-1	TGTGCCAGCAGCCAACCCCCTGATCCTGAAGCTTTCTTT	CASSQPPDPEAFF
NA	few	TRBV10-3	TRBJ2-1	TGTGCCATCAGTGAGGGAGTTAGGGATGAGCAGTTCTTC	CAISEGVRDEQFF
NA	few	TRBV7-9	TRBJ2-1	TGTGCCAGCAGCCCCTGGACAGAATACAATGAGCAGTTCTTC	CASSPWTEYNEQFF
NA	few	TRBV11-2	TRBJ2-1	TGTGCCAGCAGCTTAGAGGGGACGTCGTGGGCGCAGTTCTTC	CASSLEGTSWAQFF
NA	many	TRBV6-1	TRBJ2-7	TGTGCCAGCAGTGGACAGAGCTCCTACGAGCAGTACTTC	CASSGQSSYEQYF
NA	many	TRBV12-3/TRBV12-4	TRBJ2-1	TGTGCCAGCACCGAAGCCAAACCCGGTTTTGAGCAGTTCTTC	CASTEAKPGFEQFF
NA	NA	TRBV15	TRBJ2-1	TGTGCCACCAGCAGAGATTTAGGGGTGGGCAATGAGCAGTTCTTC	CATSRDLGVGNEQFF
TRBD1	many	TRBV30	TRBJ2-5	TGTGCCTGGAGTAACAACAGGGGTAGGGAGACCCAGTACTTC	CAWSNNRGRETQYF